This T cell receptor (beta chain) stems from a study of identical twins. This clonotype showed up many times. The CDR3 extends over 15 amino acids. The V gene end was trimmed by 0 bases and the J gene end by 8 bases; junction bases not matched to a gene: 5. Germline CDR1 and CDR2: DFQATT and SNEGSKA (reference sequence). TCRdb re-called the 5' RACE reads with MiXCR, one entry per CDR3 protein. The sample has 550,000 to 700,000 distinct CDR3 sequences, approximately 22% seen once. In addition, the sample was reused for a study of T cells expressing NK-cell markers. That study reports: With an anti-gamma-delta TCR antibody, sorting in several experiments was kept to alpha-beta TCR T cells.

Specimen: PBMCs. The TCR sequence derives from a woman aged 18-29 years in good health. The V call is TRBV20-1, the J call TRBJ2-1, with 12 bases identical to TRBD2. The CDR3 DNA reads as TGCAGTGCTAGAGATCCTAGCGGGAGGGGGGATGAGCAGTTCTTC. Amino acids: CSARDPSGRGDEQFF.